The present entry profiles one TCR beta chain with its context. Its cognate antigen is unknown. This record comes from a study of blood T cells in healthy people across ages. General study results and limits: With age, beta diversity per million T cells declined roughly linearly, significantly by 40. Greater diversity and more naive CD4+ cells were seen in long-lived donors than in aged donors.

Sample-barcoded 5' priming and a J-beta primer mix drove a second PCR of 7 to 11 cycles. With 12 random nucleotides, a template-switch adaptor tagged each individual cDNA molecule. TCRdb called the 5' RACE reads again in MiXCR, with one record for every CDR3 protein. This table has approximately 800,000 distinct CDR3 sequences, 25% appearing once. Germline V CDR1 and CDR2: PRHDT, FYEKMQ (reference sequence). V was shortened by 4 bases and J by 12 bases, with 22 bases between the two germline ends. The CDR3 loop spans 14 amino acids. This same sample was also taken into another study, of T cells of mothers and their children.

The chain carries TRBV13 and TRBJ2-7; either TRBD1 or TRBD2 may supply D (5 bases each). The sequence was obtained from a boy younger than 18 in good health. Material for sequencing was blood. CDR3 residues: CASSSTGTGEGTYF. Written as DNA, the CDR3 is TGTGCCAGCAGCTCCACCGGGACCGGAGAAGGGACGTACTTC.